This T cell receptor (beta chain) was captured by sequencing in a study of T cells after yellow fever vaccination. Findings of the study overall: Peaking on day 5 versus 15, the secondary response was faster but weaker.

In germline, CDR1 is SGHTA, CDR2 FQGNSA. With V trimmed by 4 bases and J by 3 bases, 5 bases remained unmatched. This CDR3 has 15 residues. Template switching by 5'RACE produced TCR cDNA, adding a universal primer site and UMIs. Using its own MiXCR run on the 5' RACE reads, TCRdb lists one record per CDR3 protein. This table holds more than 120,000 distinct CDR3 sequences, more than 6% found once. Concerning this clonotype: Its antigen is not identified.

The source was CD4+ T cells sorted from PBMCs, collected 5 days after the yellow fever booster vaccination. The source is a man under 40 who received the YFV17D yellow fever vaccine. The chain is built from TRBV7-2 and TRBJ1-3, with 8 bases identical to TRBD1. The CDR3 reads CASSSWTGSGNTIYF. CDR3 sequence (DNA): TGTGCCAGCAGCTCTTGGACAGGGAGTGGAAACACCATATATTTT.